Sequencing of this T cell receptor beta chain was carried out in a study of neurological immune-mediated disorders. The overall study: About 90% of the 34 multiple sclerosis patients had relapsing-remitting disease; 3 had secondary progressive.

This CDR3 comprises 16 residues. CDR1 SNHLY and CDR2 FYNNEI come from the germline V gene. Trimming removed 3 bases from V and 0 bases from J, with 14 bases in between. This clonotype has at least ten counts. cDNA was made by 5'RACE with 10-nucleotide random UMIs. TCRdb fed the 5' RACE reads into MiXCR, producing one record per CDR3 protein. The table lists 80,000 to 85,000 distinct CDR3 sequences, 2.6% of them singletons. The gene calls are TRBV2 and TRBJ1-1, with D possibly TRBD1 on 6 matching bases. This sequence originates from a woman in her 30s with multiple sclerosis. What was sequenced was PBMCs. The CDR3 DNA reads TGTGCCAGCAGTGAGCGGGGACACCATATGAACACTGAAGCTTTCTTT. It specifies CASSERGHHMNTEAFF. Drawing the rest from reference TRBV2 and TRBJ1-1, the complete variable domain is EPEVTQTPSHQVTQMGQEVILRCVPISNHLYFYWYRQILGQKVEFLVSFYNNEISEKSEIFDDQFSVERPDGSNFTLKIRSTKLEDSAMYFCASSERGHHMNTEAFFGQGTRLTVV.